One T cell receptor (beta chain) is described in this entry. What this receptor recognizes is not known. This sequence may be a read error, since a much larger clone differs from it by one base. Using a constant-region primer and ProtoScript II reverse transcriptase, TCRbeta-specific cDNA was reverse-transcribed from around 500 ng total RNA. Construction of the TCRbeta libraries relied on three nested rounds of multiplex PCR, following a slightly modified ARM-PCR procedure. Each of the first two PCR rounds ran for about 10 cycles and used multiplex TRBV1-TRBV30 forward primers together with a Cbeta reverse primer. Sample barcodes and Illumina adapters were attached in a final 25-cycle PCR using Deep VentR polymerase. Before sequencing, amplicons between 200 and 500 bp were purified from gel using a QIAquick gel extraction kit. The TCRbeta amplicons were sequenced with 250-bp paired-end reads on an Illumina HiSeq 2500. Regarding the original processing steps: To recover full CDR3 sequences, reads were quality-trimmed using Trimmomatic v0.33 and paired reads were then merged using FLASH v1.2.11. V, D and J germline segments were assigned to the rearranged TCRbeta sequences by MiGEC v1.2.1b. Clonotype statistics and Shannon-Wiener diversity indices were calculated with VDJtools v1.0.0. To cut down on sampling bias, every analysis after diversity analysis relied on just the 250 most abundant clonotypes from each sample. TCRdb handled the public reads itself, with Q25 trimming in fastp and clone calling in MiXCR, and kept productive beta chains. Each CDR3 protein gets just one entry, which takes the most common genes and DNA from the rows behind it. The authors' filters were not applied to this entry. This sample has approximately 300,000 distinct CDR3 sequences in its table, and roughly two thirds of those were observed once. In total, the top ten clones hold approximately 9.4% of the sample.

The germline V gene specifies MNHEY as CDR1 and SVGEGT as CDR2. The CDR3 sequence holds 15 residues, the cysteine and phenylalanine included. Only CDR3 DNA is held: 45 bases, read in frame from base 1. This sample was included in a study of tumor-infiltrating lymphocytes in primary liver carcinoma (dated by TCRdb to about 2017). About the full investigation: Between late 2015 and March 2016, 4 to 6 patients in China with histopathologically diagnosed primary liver carcinoma had surgical resection. The five patients, three men and two women aged 30 to 69 years, had hepatocellular carcinoma (four) or combined HCC and intrahepatic cholangiocarcinoma (one). The five patients had tumors of stage T1-T3 N0M0, with maximum diameters ranging from about 4 to 11 cm. Each sample produced about 3.65 to 7.13 million productive TCRbeta reads, and read depth showed no significant difference between tissue types. Across five regions of each liver tumor, along with adjacent normal tissue and blood, the study brought together TCRbeta repertoire sequencing, expression microarrays and whole-exome sequencing. A total of approximately 35 specimens from 5 patients underwent TCRbeta repertoire sequencing, comprising about 25 tumor regions, 5 adjacent noncancerous liver tissues and 5 peripheral blood samples. Technical replicate repertoires showed high reproducibility, with mean shared-clone rates roughly 0.89 and correlation coefficients above 0.95. Results and caveats for the whole study, not just this receptor: Comparison of CD4+ and CD8+ T cell repertoires was precluded by the use of bulk unsorted samples. A significantly larger repertoire fraction was made up by the top 250 clones in tumors than in blood (p = 0.039). Only 4 or 5 patients were included in the study, and the authors note that the findings should be validated in a larger study. Only the TCR beta chain was sequenced, which likely underestimates true repertoire diversity because unpaired alpha chains were not captured. Repertoire overlap was higher between tumor regions (mean roughly 35%) than tumor-adjacent (approximately 17%) or tumor-blood (about 14%) pairs, consistent with antigen-driven expansion.

Blood RNA was extracted from unsorted whole blood using TRIzol reagent, and germline DNA was obtained with the DNeasy Blood & Tissue kit. Patients had chronic HBV infection and were treatment-naive at sampling. Before surgery, about 4 milliliters of peripheral blood were drawn into K2EDTA tubes. The TCR sequence derives from a man aged 35 to 55 with primary liver carcinoma and hepatitis B virus infection. The sample comprised peripheral blood. The chain was built from TRBV6-2 or TRBV6-3 and TRBJ2-6; the D gene cannot be resolved beyond TRBD1 or TRBD2, each matching 6 bases. The CDR3 reads as follows: CASSSWGAGANLLTF. The sequence in DNA is TGTGCCAGCAGCTCCTGGGGGGCTGGGGCCAACCTCCTGACTTTC.